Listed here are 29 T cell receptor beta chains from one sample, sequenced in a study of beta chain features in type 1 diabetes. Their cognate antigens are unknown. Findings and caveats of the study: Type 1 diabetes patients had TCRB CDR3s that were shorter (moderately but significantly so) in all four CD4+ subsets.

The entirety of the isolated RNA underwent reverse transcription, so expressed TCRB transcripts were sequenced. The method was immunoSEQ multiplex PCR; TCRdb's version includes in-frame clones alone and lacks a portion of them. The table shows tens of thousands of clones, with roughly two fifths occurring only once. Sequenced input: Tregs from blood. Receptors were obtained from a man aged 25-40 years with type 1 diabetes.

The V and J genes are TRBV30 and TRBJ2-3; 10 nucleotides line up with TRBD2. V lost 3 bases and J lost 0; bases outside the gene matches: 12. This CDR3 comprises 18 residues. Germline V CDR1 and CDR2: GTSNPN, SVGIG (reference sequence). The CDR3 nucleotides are TGTGCCTGGAGCGCCAAAGCGGGAGGGTTCGCTAGCACAGATACGCAGTATTTT. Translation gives CAWSAKAGGFASTDTQYF.

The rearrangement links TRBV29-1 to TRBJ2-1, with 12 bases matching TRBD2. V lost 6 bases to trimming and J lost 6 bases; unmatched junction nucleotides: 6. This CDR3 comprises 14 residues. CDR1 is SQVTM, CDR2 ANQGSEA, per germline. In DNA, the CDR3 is TGCAGCGTCCAGACTAGCGGGAGACGCAATGAGCAGTTCTTC. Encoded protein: CSVQTSGRRNEQFF.

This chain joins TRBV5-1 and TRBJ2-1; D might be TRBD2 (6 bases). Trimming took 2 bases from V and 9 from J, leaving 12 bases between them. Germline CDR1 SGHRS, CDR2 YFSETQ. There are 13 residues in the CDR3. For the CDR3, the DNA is TGCGCCAGCAGCTTCTCAGTGGAGGGTGAGCAGTTCTTC. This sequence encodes CASSFSVEGEQFF.

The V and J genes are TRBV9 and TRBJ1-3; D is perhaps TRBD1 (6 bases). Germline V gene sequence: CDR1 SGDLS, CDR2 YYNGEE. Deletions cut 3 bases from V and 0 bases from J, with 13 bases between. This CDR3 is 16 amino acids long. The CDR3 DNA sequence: TGTGCCAGCAGCGCCGGACAGACCGTCTCTGGAAACACCATATATTTT. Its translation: CASSAGQTVSGNTIYF.

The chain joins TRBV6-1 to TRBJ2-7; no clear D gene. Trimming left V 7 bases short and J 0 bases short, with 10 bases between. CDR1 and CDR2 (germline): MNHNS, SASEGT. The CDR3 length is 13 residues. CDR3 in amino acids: CASNDLGSYEQYF. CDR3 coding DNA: TGTGCCAGCAATGATCTAGGCTCCTACGAGCAGTACTTC.

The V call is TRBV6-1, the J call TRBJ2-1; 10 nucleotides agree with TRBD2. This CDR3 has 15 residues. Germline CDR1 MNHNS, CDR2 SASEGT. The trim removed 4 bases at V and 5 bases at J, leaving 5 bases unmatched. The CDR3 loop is CASSGEREGNNEQFF. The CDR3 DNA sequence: TGTGCCAGCAGTGGAGAGCGGGAGGGGAACAATGAGCAGTTCTTC.

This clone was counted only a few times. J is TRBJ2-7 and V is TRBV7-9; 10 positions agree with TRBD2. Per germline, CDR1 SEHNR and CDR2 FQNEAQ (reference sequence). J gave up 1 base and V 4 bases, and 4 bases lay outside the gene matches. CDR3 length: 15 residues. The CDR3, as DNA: TGTGCCAGCAGCTCTGGACTAGCGGTGTCCTACGAGCAGTACTTC. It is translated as CASSSGLAVSYEQYF. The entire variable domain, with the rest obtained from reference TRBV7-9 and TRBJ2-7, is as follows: DTGVSQNPRHKITKRGQNVTFRCDPISEHNRLYWYRQTLGQGPEFLTYFQNEAQLEKSRLLSDRFSAERPKGSFSTLEIQRTEQGDSAMYLCASSSGLAVSYEQYFGPGTRLTVT.

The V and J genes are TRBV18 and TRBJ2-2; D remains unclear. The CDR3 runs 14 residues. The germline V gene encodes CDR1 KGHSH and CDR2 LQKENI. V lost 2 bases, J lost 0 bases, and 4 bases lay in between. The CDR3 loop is CASSPTANTGELFF. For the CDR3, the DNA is TGTGCCAGCTCACCAACGGCGAACACCGGGGAGCTGTTTTTT.

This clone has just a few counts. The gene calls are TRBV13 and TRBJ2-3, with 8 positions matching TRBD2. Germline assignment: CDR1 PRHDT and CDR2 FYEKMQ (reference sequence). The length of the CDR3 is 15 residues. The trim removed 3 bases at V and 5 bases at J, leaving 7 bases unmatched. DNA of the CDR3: TGTGCCAGCAGCTTGAGGCTAGCGGGCCTAGATACGCAGTATTTT. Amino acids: CASSLRLAGLDTQYF. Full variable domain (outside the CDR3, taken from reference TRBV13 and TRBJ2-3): AAGVIQSPRHLIKEKRETATLKCYPIPRHDTVYWYQQGPGQDPQFLISFYEKMQSDKGSIPDRFSAQQFSDYHSELNMSSLELGDSALYFCASSLRLAGLDTQYFGPGTRLTVL.

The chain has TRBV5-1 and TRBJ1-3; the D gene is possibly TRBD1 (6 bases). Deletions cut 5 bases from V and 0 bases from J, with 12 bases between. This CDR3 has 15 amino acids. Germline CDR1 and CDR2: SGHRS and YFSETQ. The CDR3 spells CASRSTGSSGNTIYF. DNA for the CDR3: TGCGCCAGCAGATCCACAGGGAGCTCTGGAAACACCATATATTTT.

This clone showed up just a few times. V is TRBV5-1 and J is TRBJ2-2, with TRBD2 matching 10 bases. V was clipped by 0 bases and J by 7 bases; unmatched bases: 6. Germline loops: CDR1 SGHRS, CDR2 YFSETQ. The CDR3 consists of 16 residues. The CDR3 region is CASSLVVAGGFGELFF. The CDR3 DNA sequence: TGCGCCAGCAGCTTGGTGGTAGCGGGAGGATTCGGGGAGCTGTTTTTT.

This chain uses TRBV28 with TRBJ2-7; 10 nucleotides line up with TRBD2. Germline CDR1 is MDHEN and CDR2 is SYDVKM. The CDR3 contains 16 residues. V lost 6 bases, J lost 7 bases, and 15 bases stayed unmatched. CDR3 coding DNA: TGTGCCAGCAGCCAAACAGAGGGAGCGGGAGGGTGGGAGCAGTACTTC. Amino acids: CASSQTEGAGGWEQYF.

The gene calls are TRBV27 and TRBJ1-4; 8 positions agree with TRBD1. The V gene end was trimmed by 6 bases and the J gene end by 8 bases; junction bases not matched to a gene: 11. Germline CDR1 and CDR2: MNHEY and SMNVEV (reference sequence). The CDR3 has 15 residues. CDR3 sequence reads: CASSRGQGLREKLFF. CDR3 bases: TGTGCCAGCAGCCGCGGACAGGGATTACGGGAAAAACTGTTTTTT.

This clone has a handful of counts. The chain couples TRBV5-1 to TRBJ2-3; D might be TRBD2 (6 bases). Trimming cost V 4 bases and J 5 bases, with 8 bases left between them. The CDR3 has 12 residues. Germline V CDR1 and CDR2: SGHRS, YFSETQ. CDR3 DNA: TGCGCCAGCAGCAGGGACTTAGATACGCAGTATTTT. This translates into CASSRDLDTQYF.

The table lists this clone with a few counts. CDR3 region: CASSSGVKQPQHF. CDR3 sequence (DNA): TGTGCCAGCAGCTCGGGGGTTAAACAGCCCCAGCATTTT. This chain connects TRBV7-2 to TRBJ1-5; a possible D gene is TRBD1 (5 bases). The CDR3 spans 13 residues. From germline, CDR1 is SGHTA and CDR2 FQGNSA. V lost 4 bases, J lost 7 bases, and 11 bases lay in between.

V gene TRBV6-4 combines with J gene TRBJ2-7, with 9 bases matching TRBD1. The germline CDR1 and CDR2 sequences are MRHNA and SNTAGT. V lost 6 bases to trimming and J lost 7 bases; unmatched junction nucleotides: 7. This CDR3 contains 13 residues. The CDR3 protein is CASSPGQGREQYF. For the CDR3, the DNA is TGTGCCAGCAGCCCTGGACAGGGGAGGGAGCAGTACTTC.

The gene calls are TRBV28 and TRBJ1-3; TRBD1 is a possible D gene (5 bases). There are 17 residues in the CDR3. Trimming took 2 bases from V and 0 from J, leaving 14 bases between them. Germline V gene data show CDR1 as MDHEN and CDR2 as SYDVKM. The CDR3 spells CASSLHGGLISGNTIYF. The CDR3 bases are TGTGCCAGCAGTTTACACGGGGGACTGATCTCTGGAAACACCATATATTTT.

The CDR3 spells CASSPQGSLANQPQHF. CDR3 sequence (DNA): TGTGCCAGTAGTCCCCAGGGGAGTCTAGCCAATCAGCCCCAGCATTTT. The rearrangement uses TRBV19 and TRBJ1-5, with D possibly TRBD1 on 6 matching bases. The CDR3 runs to 16 residues. CDR1 and CDR2 from the germline V gene are LNHDA and SQIVND (reference sequence). V was shortened by 5 bases and J by 3 bases, with 17 bases between the two germline ends. Based on the CDR3 plus reference TRBV19 and TRBJ1-5, the full variable domain is DGGITQSPKYLFRKEGQNVTLSCEQNLNHDAMYWYRQDPGQGLRLIYYSQIVNDFQKGDIAEGYSVSREKKESFPLTVTSAQKNPTAFYLCASSPQGSLANQPQHFGDGTRLSIL.

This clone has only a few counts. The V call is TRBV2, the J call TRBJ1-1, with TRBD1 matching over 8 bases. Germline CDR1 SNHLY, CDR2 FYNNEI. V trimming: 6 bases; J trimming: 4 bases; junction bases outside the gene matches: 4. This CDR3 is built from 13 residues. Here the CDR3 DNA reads TGTGCCAGCAGGGACAGGGAGATCACTGAAGCTTTCTTT. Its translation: CASRDREITEAFF. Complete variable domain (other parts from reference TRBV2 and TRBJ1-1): EPEVTQTPSHQVTQMGQEVILRCVPISNHLYFYWYRQILGQKVEFLVSFYNNEISEKSEIFDDQFSVERPDGSNFTLKIRSTKLEDSAMYFCASRDREITEAFFGQGTRLTVV.

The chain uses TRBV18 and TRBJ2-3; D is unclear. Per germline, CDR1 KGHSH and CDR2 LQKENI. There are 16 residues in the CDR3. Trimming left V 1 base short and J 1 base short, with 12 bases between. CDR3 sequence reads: CASSPLNRKGTDTQYF. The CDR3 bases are TGTGCCAGCTCACCACTGAACAGAAAAGGCACAGATACGCAGTATTTT.

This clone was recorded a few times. The CDR3 is CASRVEYSTGELFF. For the CDR3, the DNA is TGTGCCAGCAGGGTCGAGTACTCCACCGGGGAGCTGTTTTTT. The gene calls are TRBV6-5 and TRBJ2-2; D unclear. The CDR3 runs to 14 residues. V lost 6 bases, J lost 4 bases, and 12 bases lay in between. From germline, CDR1 is MNHEY and CDR2 SVGAGI.

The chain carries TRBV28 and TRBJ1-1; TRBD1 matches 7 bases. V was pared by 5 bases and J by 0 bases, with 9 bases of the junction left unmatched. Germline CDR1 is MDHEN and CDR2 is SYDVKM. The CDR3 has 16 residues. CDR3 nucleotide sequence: TGTGCCAGCAGTCCCCACCCCCAGGGGGTGAACACTGAAGCTTTCTTT. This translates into CASSPHPQGVNTEAFF.

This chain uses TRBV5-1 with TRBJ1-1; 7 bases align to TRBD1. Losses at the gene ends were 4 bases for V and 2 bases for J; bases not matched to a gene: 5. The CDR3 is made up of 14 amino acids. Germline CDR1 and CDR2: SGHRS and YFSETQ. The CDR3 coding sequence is TGCGCCAGCAGCACCGGGACAGCTAACACTGAAGCTTTCTTT. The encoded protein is CASSTGTANTEAFF.

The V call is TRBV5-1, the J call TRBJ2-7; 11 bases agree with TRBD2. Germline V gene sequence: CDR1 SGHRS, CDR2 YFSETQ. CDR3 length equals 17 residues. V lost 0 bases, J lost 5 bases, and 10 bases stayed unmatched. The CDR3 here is CASSLDLVLAGGDEQYF. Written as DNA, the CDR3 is TGCGCCAGCAGCTTGGACCTGGTTCTAGCGGGAGGCGACGAGCAGTACTTC.

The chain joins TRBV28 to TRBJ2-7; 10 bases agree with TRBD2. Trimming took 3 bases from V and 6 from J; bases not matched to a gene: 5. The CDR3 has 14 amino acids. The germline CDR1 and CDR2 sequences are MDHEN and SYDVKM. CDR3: CASSFPSGSGEQYF. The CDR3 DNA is TGTGCCAGCAGTTTTCCTAGCGGGAGTGGCGAGCAGTACTTC.

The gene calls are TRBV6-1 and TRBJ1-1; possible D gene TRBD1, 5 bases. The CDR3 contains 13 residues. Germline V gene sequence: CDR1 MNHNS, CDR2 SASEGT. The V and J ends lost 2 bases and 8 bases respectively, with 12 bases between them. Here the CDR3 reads CASSEMTAREAFF. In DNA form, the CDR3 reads TGTGCCAGCAGTGAAATGACAGCCAGAGAAGCTTTCTTT.

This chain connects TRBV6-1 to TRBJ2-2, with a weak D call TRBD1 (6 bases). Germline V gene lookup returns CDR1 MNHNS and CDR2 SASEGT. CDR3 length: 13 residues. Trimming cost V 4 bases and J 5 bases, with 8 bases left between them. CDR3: CASSAGQTGELFF. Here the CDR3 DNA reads TGTGCCAGCAGTGCGGGACAAACCGGGGAGCTGTTTTTT.

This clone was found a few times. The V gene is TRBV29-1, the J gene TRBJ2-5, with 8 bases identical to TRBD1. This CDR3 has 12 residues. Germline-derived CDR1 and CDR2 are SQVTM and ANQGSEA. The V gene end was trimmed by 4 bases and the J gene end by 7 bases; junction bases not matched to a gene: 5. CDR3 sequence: CSVGIQGATQYF. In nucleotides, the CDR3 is TGCAGCGTTGGGATCCAGGGGGCGACCCAGTACTTC.

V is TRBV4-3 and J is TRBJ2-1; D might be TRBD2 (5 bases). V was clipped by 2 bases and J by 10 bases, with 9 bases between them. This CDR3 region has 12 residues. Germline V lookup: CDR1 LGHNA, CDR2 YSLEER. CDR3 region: CASSQNRGEQFF. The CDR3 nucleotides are TGCGCCAGCAGCCAAAACCGCGGGGAGCAGTTCTTC.